Listed below are T cell receptor beta chains from one sample, sequenced in a study of Tregs in tolerant kidney transplant recipients. TCRdb's copy holds only in-frame clones and misses some; the assay was immunoSEQ multiplex PCR. In the table there are roughly 66,000 clones, just under 95% of which are singletons. The sequencing used CD8+ T cells from blood, collected before the transplant. These receptors were taken from a human donor who received a combined kidney and bone marrow transplant. CDR3s include the opening cysteine and the closing phenylalanine or tryptophan. The order of the fields is CDR3 DNA, CDR3 protein, D gene, CDR3 length, clone size, V gene, J gene. The D gene is left open where the match is weak. Not every row has a clone size; where given, it reads once, few, many or a size class.

TGTGCCAGCGCGTTTGGCGGGGGTAGCACAGATACGCAGTATTTT	CASAFGGGSTDTQYF	TRBD2	15	NA	TRBV27	TRBJ2-3
TGTGCCAGCAGCCCGACAAGTGGCAAGGGCTACACCTTC	CASSPTSGKGYTF	NA	13	once	TRBV5-4	TRBJ1-2
TGTGCCAGTAGTTTGGGACAGGGGGCCTACGAGCAGTACTTC	CASSLGQGAYEQYF	TRBD1	14	NA	TRBV19	TRBJ2-7
TGTGCCAGCAGCCCTAGAACCGACTACGAGCAGTACTTC	CASSPRTDYEQYF	NA	13	once	TRBV7-9	TRBJ2-7
TGTGCCAGTCAGTCGGACTCCAATGAGGTGGTTGGGCAGTTCTTC	CASQSDSNEVVGQFF	NA	15	NA	TRBV7-9	TRBJ2-1
TGTGCCATCAGTGACCCGAATTGGGGGGAGCACTACGAGCAGTACTTC	CAISDPNWGEHYEQYF	NA	16	NA	TRBV10-3	TRBJ2-7
TGTGCCAGCAGCCGCGGGGGGCGGGGGTTAATCAATGAGCAGTTCTTC	CASSRGGRGLINEQFF	TRBD2	16	NA	TRBV9	TRBJ2-1
TGTGCCAGCAGCTTTTACAGCTCCTACGAGCAGTACTTC	CASSFYSSYEQYF	NA	13	NA	TRBV7-8	TRBJ2-7
TGTGCCAGCAGCTTCGGTGCGGGGGTAGGTGATAATGAGCAGTTCTTC	CASSFGAGVGDNEQFF	TRBD2	16	NA	TRBV5-6	TRBJ2-1
TGTGCCAGCAGCTCTACCTTACGAGAGGCCCAGTACTTC	CASSSTLREAQYF	NA	13	NA	TRBV7-9	TRBJ2-5
TGTGCCAGCTCACCACCTTCGGCCAGGCTAGCGGGGGGGCCTATGTATGAGCAGTTCTTC	CASSPPSARLAGGPMYEQFF	TRBD2	20	NA	TRBV18	TRBJ2-1
TGTGCCAGCAGCCCTGACACCCACAATGAGCAGTTCTTC	CASSPDTHNEQFF	NA	13	NA	TRBV6-1	TRBJ2-1
TGTGCCAGCAGCGACACTAGTTCCTCCGAGCAGTACTTC	CASSDTSSSEQYF	NA	13	NA	TRBV9	TRBJ2-7
TGTGCCAGCAGCCGGCTAGGGGTTGAATTTCAGCCCCAGCATTTT	CASSRLGVEFQPQHF	NA	15	NA	TRBV11-2	TRBJ1-5
TGTGCCAGCAGCTTGGTTGCAGGGGTAGGTTCACCCCTCCACTTT	CASSLVAGVGSPLHF	NA	15	NA	TRBV5-4	TRBJ1-6
TGTGCCAGCAGTTTGAGCCTTAGCAATCAGCCCCAGCATTTT	CASSLSLSNQPQHF	NA	14	once	TRBV27	TRBJ1-5
TGCAGCGTTGGACTAGGAAATACAGATACGCAGTATTTT	CSVGLGNTDTQYF	NA	13	NA	TRBV29-1	TRBJ2-3
TGTGCCAGCAGCTTGGGGACTAGCGGGGGGGCCGATGAGCAGTTCTTC	CASSLGTSGGADEQFF	TRBD2	16	NA	TRBV5-4	TRBJ2-1
TGTGCCAGCAGCGCCAGGGACAGACGAAACACTGAAGCTTTCTTT	CASSARDRRNTEAFF	TRBD1	15	NA	TRBV7-9	TRBJ1-1
TGTGCCAGCATCGGAGGGAGCTACGAGCAGTACTTC	CASIGGSYEQYF	NA	12	NA	TRBV2	TRBJ2-7
TGTGCCAGCAACACCGGGACAGGGGGCCTCACAGATACGCAGTATTTT	CASNTGTGGLTDTQYF	TRBD1	16	NA	TRBV19	TRBJ2-3
TGTGCCAGTAGTATGCGGCAGGGTAACACCGGGGAGCTGTTTTTT	CASSMRQGNTGELFF	NA	15	NA	TRBV19	TRBJ2-2
TGTGCCAGCAGCTTAGGTCAATGGGGCGGGGACACTGAAGCTTTCTTT	CASSLGQWGGDTEAFF	NA	16	once	TRBV7-2	TRBJ1-1
TGTGCCAGTACCCAAAGGGGTAGGACTGAAGCTTTCTTT	CASTQRGRTEAFF	NA	13	NA	TRBV19	TRBJ1-1
TGTGCCAGTAGTGGGGGACTTTACGAGCAGTACTTC	CASSGGLYEQYF	NA	12	NA	TRBV19	TRBJ2-7
TGTGCCAGCAGCGTTACAAAATCCGGGGAGCTGTTTTTT	CASSVTKSGELFF	NA	13	NA	TRBV2	TRBJ2-2
TGTGCCAGCAGCGATAGGGACAGCTTATCCCCCTACGAGCAGTACTTC	CASSDRDSLSPYEQYF	TRBD1	16	NA	TRBV7-9	TRBJ2-7
TGCAGCGTTGAAGATCCAGTCGCGGTGGACATTCAGTACTTC	CSVEDPVAVDIQYF	NA	14	NA	TRBV29-1	TRBJ2-4
TGTGCCAGCAGCTTAGACAGGGCCCCGCTGGCTGAGCAGTACTTC	CASSLDRAPLAEQYF	NA	15	NA	TRBV7-6	TRBJ2-7
TGTGCCAGCAGCGGACCTGGAGGGGCCAATCAGCCCCAGCATTTT	CASSGPGGANQPQHF	NA	15	NA	TRBV9	TRBJ1-5
TGTGCCAGCAGCGTCCCGGGACAGGTGGACCCTAGCAATCAGCCCCAGCATTTT	CASSVPGQVDPSNQPQHF	TRBD1	18	NA	TRBV9	TRBJ1-5
TGCAGCGCCCTAATCGGGGCACTAGCGACAGGGAACACCGGGGAGCTGTTTTTT	CSALIGALATGNTGELFF	NA	18	NA	TRBV29-1	TRBJ2-2
TGTGCCAGCAGTCAAGGACAGGCCACAACTAATGAAAAACTGTTTTTT	CASSQGQATTNEKLFF	TRBD1	16	once	TRBV28	TRBJ1-4
TGTGCCAGCAGCTTCGGGACAGGGGGCGCGAGTGGCTACACCTTC	CASSFGTGGASGYTF	TRBD1	15	NA	TRBV5-6	TRBJ1-2
TGTGCCAGCAGCATAACTAGCATCGAGCAGTACTTC	CASSITSIEQYF	NA	12	once	TRBV5-6	TRBJ2-7
TGTGCCATCGCTTGGGAGGGGATGAACACTGAAGCTTTCTTT	CAIAWEGMNTEAFF	NA	14	NA	TRBV10-3	TRBJ1-1
TGTGCCTGGAGCAGGGGAGACGGTGAAGCTTTCTTT	CAWSRGDGEAFF	NA	12	NA	TRBV30	TRBJ1-1
TGCAGCGAGCGACCTAACTATGGCTACACCTTC	CSERPNYGYTF	NA	11	NA	TRBV20-1	TRBJ1-2
TGTGCCAGCAGCTCCGGGACAGGGGGCGATCAGCCCCAGCATTTT	CASSSGTGGDQPQHF	TRBD1	15	NA	TRBV5-6	TRBJ1-5
TGTGCCAGCAGCGTAGTAGCGGGGGGGCCTTATGATACGCAGTATTTT	CASSVVAGGPYDTQYF	TRBD2	16	NA	TRBV9	TRBJ2-3
TGTGCCAGCAGTTTAGCGAGCGGGGGGGCTTTAGAGACCCAGTACTTC	CASSLASGGALETQYF	TRBD2	16	NA	TRBV28	TRBJ2-5
TGCGCCAGCAGCCAAAGTACAGGTCTAAATGAAAAACTGTTTTTT	CASSQSTGLNEKLFF	NA	15	NA	TRBV4-3	TRBJ1-4
TGTGCCATCAGTCCGACAGGGGTGAACACCGGGGAGCTGTTTTTT	CAISPTGVNTGELFF	TRBD1	15	NA	TRBV10-3	TRBJ2-2
TGTGCCAGCGACCCCCCCACCCTGCGGGAGCAAGAAACCGGGGAGCTGTTTTTT	CASDPPTLREQETGELFF	TRBD2	18	NA	TRBV6-8	TRBJ2-2
TGCGCCAGCAGCCATGCTAGCGGGAGGGGATCCTACGAGCAGTACTTC	CASSHASGRGSYEQYF	TRBD2	16	NA	TRBV4-1	TRBJ2-7
TGCGCCAGCAGCCCGGGACAGGGGGCCTACTATGGCTACACCTTC	CASSPGQGAYYGYTF	TRBD1	15	NA	TRBV4-1	TRBJ1-2
TGTGCCACCAGCAGTGACAGGGGCCCCAATCAGCCCCAGCATTTT	CATSSDRGPNQPQHF	TRBD1	15	once	TRBV15	TRBJ1-5
TGTGCCAGCAGTGGGACACGGACCTACGAGCAGTACTTC	CASSGTRTYEQYF	NA	13	NA	TRBV2	TRBJ2-7
TGTGCCACCTTTACCGAGAAGCGCACCGGGGAGCTGTTTTTT	CATFTEKRTGELFF	NA	14	NA	TRBV2	TRBJ2-2
TGTGCCAGCAGCCGACTGGACAGTCAAGAGACCCAGTACTTC	CASSRLDSQETQYF	NA	14	NA	TRBV7-6	TRBJ2-5